This T cell receptor (beta chain) was documented in a study of T-cell memory formation after mild COVID-19. Constant-segment primers served in 5'RACE that generated TCR alpha and TCR beta cDNA libraries bearing sample barcodes and UMIs. TCRdb reprocessed the 5' RACE reads with MiXCR, giving one entry per CDR3 protein. The table shows around 510,000 distinct CDR3 sequences, with less than 25% occurring only once. Details on this clonotype: What it binds is unknown.

V lost 5 bases and J lost 5, with 21 bases in between. The CDR3 has 16 amino acids. Germline V gives CDR1 PRHDT, CDR2 FYEKMQ (reference sequence). Study-wide results and caveats: Clones from the second wave (peaking day 37) had unconfirmed SARS-CoV-2 specificity. Most CD4+ clones that shrank were in CM and EM, while CD8+ ones turned up in EMRA. Some responding clones appeared in pre-infection memory, suggesting cross-reactive memory joined.

The chain has TRBV13 and TRBJ2-5; D possibly matches TRBD1 or TRBD2 (6 bases each). The material sequenced was PBMCs or a T cell subset sorted from them (not recorded which). The clonotype originates from an adult woman who had mild COVID-19 (a few samples of this study predate the infection). Cell type and time point are not known. CDR3 coding DNA: TGTGCCAGCAGCCAAGCCGGGTCGGGGGCGGTGGAGACCCAGTACTTC. Translation gives CASSQAGSGAVETQYF.